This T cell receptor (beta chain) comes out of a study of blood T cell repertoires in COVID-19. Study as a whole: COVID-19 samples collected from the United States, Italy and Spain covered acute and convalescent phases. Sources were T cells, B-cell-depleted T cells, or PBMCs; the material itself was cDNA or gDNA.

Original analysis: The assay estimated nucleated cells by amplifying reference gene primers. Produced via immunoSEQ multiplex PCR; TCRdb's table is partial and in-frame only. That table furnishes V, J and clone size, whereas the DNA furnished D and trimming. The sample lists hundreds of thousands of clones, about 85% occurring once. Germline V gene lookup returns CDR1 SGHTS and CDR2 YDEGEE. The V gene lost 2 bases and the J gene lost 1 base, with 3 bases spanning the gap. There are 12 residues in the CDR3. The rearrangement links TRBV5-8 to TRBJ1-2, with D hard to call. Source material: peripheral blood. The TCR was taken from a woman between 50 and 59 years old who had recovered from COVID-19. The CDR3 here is CASSFLNYGYTF. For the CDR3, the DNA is TGTGCCAGCAGCTTCCTTAACTATGGCTACACCTTC.